The 18 T cell receptor beta chains listed next were all sequenced from one sample in a study of molecular identifiers for immune sequencing clone quantification. TCRdb reprocessed the PCR reads with MiXCR, giving one entry per CDR3 protein. The table shows more than 450,000 distinct CDR3 sequences, with about a quarter occurring only once. Sequenced sample: naive CD8+ T cells from blood, with Jurkat cell RNA spiked in. As for subset: FACS-sorted CD8+CD4-CCR7+CD45RA+ naive T cells. The source of these receptors is a human donor in good health. Some libraries in this study had Jurkat cell RNA spiked in.

The chain carries TRBV6-2 or TRBV6-3 and TRBJ2-3, with D possibly matching TRBD1 (6 bases). From germline, CDR1 is MNHEY and CDR2 SVGEGT. Trimming shortened V by 8 bases and J by 4 bases, and 16 bases separated the two germline ends. There are 14 residues in the CDR3. CDR3 region: CASPIHRVADTQYF. Here the CDR3 DNA reads TGTGCCAGCCCGATTCACAGGGTGGCAGATACGCAGTATTTT.

This clonotype occurred many times. The chain uses TRBV14 and TRBJ2-7; D is undetermined. The germline V and J ends were trimmed by 4 bases and 4 bases, with 20 bases remaining between them. Germline CDR1 SGHDN, CDR2 FVKESK. This CDR3 comprises 16 residues. In nucleotides, the CDR3 is TGTGCCAGCAGCCCCTCCCGGAACGCCGGTAAATACGAGCAGTACTTC. Protein product: CASSPSRNAGKYEQYF.

This clonotype showed up many times. This chain links TRBV30 with TRBJ2-7, with a weak D call TRBD2 (5 bases). The germline V gene has CDR1 GTSNPN and CDR2 SVGIG (reference sequence). The CDR3 has 12 residues. With 1 base removed from V and 2 bases from J, the gap between germline ends came to 6 bases. CDR3 protein: CAWSGAAYEQYF. The CDR3 DNA reads TGTGCCTGGAGTGGAGCGGCCTACGAGCAGTACTTC.

This clonotype occurred many times. CDR3 nucleotide sequence: TGCGCCAGCAGCTTGGGACAGGGACAAACTGAAGCTTTCTTT. The encoded protein is CASSLGQGQTEAFF. V gene TRBV5-1 combines with J gene TRBJ1-1; TRBD1 aligns across 7 bases. The CDR3 sequence is 14 residues long. Trimming at V came to 0 bases and at J to 5 bases, leaving 4 bases not matched to a gene. The germline CDR1 and CDR2 sequences are SGHRS and YFSETQ.

In this sample, this clonotype turned up many times. The rearrangement uses TRBV4-1 and TRBJ2-5, with 7 nucleotides matching TRBD2. The V and J ends lost 0 bases and 5 bases, in that order; junction bases with no gene match: 6. This CDR3 is built from 15 residues. Looked up from germline, CDR1 is MGHRA and CDR2 is YSYEKL. This chain's CDR3 is CASSQEGGLRETQYF. Here the CDR3 DNA reads TGCGCCAGCAGCCAAGAGGGAGGGCTCCGGGAGACCCAGTACTTC.

V gene TRBV6-2 or TRBV6-3 combines with J gene TRBJ2-3, with 8 bases lining up with TRBD1. From germline, CDR1 is MNHEY and CDR2 SVGEGT. With 3 bases clipped from V and 0 bases from J, the junction kept 8 bases outside the gene matches. CDR3 length: 17 amino acids. The chain's CDR3 is CASSYGRGLASTDTQYF. CDR3 DNA sequence: TGTGCCAGCAGTTATGGCAGGGGGCTCGCTAGCACAGATACGCAGTATTTT.

The gene calls are TRBV20-1 and TRBJ2-7; TRBD1 might be the D (7 bases). V shed 3 bases and J shed 0 bases, with 15 bases lying between them. The CDR3 is 15 residues long. The germline CDR1 and CDR2 sequences are DFQATT and SNEGSKA (reference sequence). CDR3 nucleotide sequence: TGCAGTGCTAGTGGCGGGACAGACCTCTCCTACGAGCAGTACTTC. Protein product: CSASGGTDLSYEQYF.

In the case of this clonotype: The CDR3 carries no conserved terminal phenylalanine or tryptophan, so it likely arises from a read error. CDR3 sequence: CASSLLMLGRGPNYEQYY. CDR3 DNA: TGTGCCAGCAGTTTATTAATGCTCGGGCGGGGGCCCAACTACGAGCAGTACTAC. This sequence joins TRBV27 and TRBJ2-7; D is possibly TRBD2 (7 bases). CDR1 is MNHEY and CDR2 is SMNVEV in the germline V gene (reference sequence). Trimming took 1 base from V and 3 from J, leaving 22 bases between them. There are 18 residues in the CDR3.

V and J are TRBV27 and TRBJ2-1; TRBD1 or TRBD2 may be the D gene (5 bases each). The CDR3 totals 15 residues. Germline CDR1 MNHEY, CDR2 SMNVEV (reference sequence). V was clipped by 1 base and J by 0 bases, with 7 bases between them. CDR3 amino acids: CASSLYGASYNEQFF. Here the CDR3 DNA reads TGTGCCAGCAGTTTATACGGGGCCTCCTACAATGAGCAGTTCTTC.

This clonotype came up a few times. The chain carries TRBV28 and TRBJ1-1; perhaps TRBD1 as D (5 bases). Germline V gene data show CDR1 as MDHEN and CDR2 as SYDVKM. The V end lost 5 bases, the J end lost 1 base, and 11 bases lay between the germline ends. The CDR3 extends over 14 amino acids. The CDR3 DNA is TGTGCCAGCAGTCATTTGGACAAGAACACTGAAGCTTTCTTT. This encodes CASSHLDKNTEAFF.

V and J are TRBV7-8 and TRBJ2-7, with D hard to call. CDR1 is SGHVS and CDR2 is FQNEAQ in the germline V gene. The CDR3 length is 15 residues. Trimming stripped 1 base from V and 6 bases from J, with 16 bases between. Here the CDR3 reads CASSLVGRSSLEQYF. The DNA for the CDR3 is TGTGCCAGCAGCTTAGTGGGCAGGAGCTCTCTCGAGCAGTACTTC.

This clonotype occurred a few times. The rearrangement links TRBV6-1 to TRBJ1-5; D not resolved. Germline loops: CDR1 MNHNS, CDR2 SASEGT. This CDR3 comprises 15 residues. With 3 bases removed from V and 1 base from J, the gap between germline ends came to 10 bases. The CDR3 DNA follows: TGTGCCAGCAGTGAGGTACGTTGGAGCAATCAGCCCCAGCATTTT. Translation gives CASSEVRWSNQPQHF.

The V gene is TRBV19, the J gene TRBJ2-7; 7 bases line up with TRBD1. The J segment lost 1 base and the V segment lost 5 bases, leaving 5 bases of the junction unmatched. The CDR3 length is 14 residues. Germline V lookup: CDR1 LNHDA, CDR2 SQIVND (reference sequence). In nucleotides, the CDR3 is TGTGCCAGTAGTGGACAGGCGACATCCTACGAGCAGTACTTC. It encodes CASSGQATSYEQYF.

This clonotype was recorded at least ten times. This chain connects TRBV29-1 to TRBJ2-1; D is possibly TRBD2 (6 bases). Germline CDR1 and CDR2: SQVTM and ANQGSEA. V was clipped by 4 bases and J by 5 bases, with 24 bases between them. The CDR3 is 17 residues long. CDR3 residues: CSVVSGGGAGSDNEQFF. CDR3 DNA: TGCAGCGTTGTATCGGGCGGAGGGGCAGGGTCCGACAATGAGCAGTTCTTC.

Of note for this clonotype: At one end, the junction sequence differs from germline, possibly due to a read error. The rearrangement links TRBV10-3 to TRBJ2-1; TRBD2 matches 7 bases. Germline CDR1 reads ENHRY; CDR2 reads SYGVKD. This CDR3 region has 12 residues. The CDR3 bases are TGTGCCATCAGGGGGGGGTACAGTGAGCAGTTCTTC. Protein sequence: CAIRGGYSEQFF.

A few counts support this clonotype. The chain links TRBV25-1 to TRBJ2-7; D is perhaps TRBD2 (6 bases). This CDR3 has 15 residues. Trimming took 6 bases from V and 0 from J, leaving 15 bases between them. The germline V gene has CDR1 MGHDK and CDR2 SYGVNS. The CDR3 nucleotides are TGTGCCAGCAGACTCACTAGCTCCAGCTCCTACGAGCAGTACTTC. This translates into CASRLTSSSSYEQYF.

In this sample, this clonotype turned up many times. The rearrangement uses TRBV27 and TRBJ2-3; TRBD2 agrees at 9 bases. The CDR3 runs to 16 residues. Germline V lookup: CDR1 MNHEY, CDR2 SMNVEV (reference sequence). The V gene end was trimmed by 3 bases and the J gene end by 4 bases; junction bases not matched to a gene: 8. CDR3 in DNA: TGTGCCAGCAGTTTCCGACTAGCGGTTGGCGCAGATACGCAGTATTTT. It codes for CASSFRLAVGADTQYF.

As concerns this clonotype: This sequence may be a read error, since a much larger clone differs from it by one base. The genes are TRBV28 and TRBJ2-3, with D tentatively TRBD2 (5 bases). The length of the CDR3 is 14 residues. CDR1 is MDHEN and CDR2 is SYDVKM in the germline V gene. V lost 11 bases, J lost 0 bases, and 15 bases lay in between. CDR3 in DNA: TGTGCCTTCTCGTTCGGGGATAGCACAGATACGCAGTATTTT. Protein: CAFSFGDSTDTQYF.